The clone carrying this T cell receptor beta chain was recorded a few times. The source of the sample is a study of blood T cell repertoires in COVID-19. Overall study context: In each case, the material was cDNA or gDNA derived from T cells, B-cell-depleted T cells, or PBMCs.

Germline trimming cut 7 bases from V and 6 bases from J; bases unmatched to any gene: 14. The CDR3 spans 15 residues. Germline CDR1 MDHEN, CDR2 SYDVKM. In the study's own analysis: Estimation of nucleated cell counts relied on the amplification of reference gene primers. Method: immunoSEQ multiplex PCR; TCRdb's copy keeps in-frame clones and lacks some. The V and J calls and clone size were taken over from that table, and D and trimming were inferred from the DNA. The sample consists of roughly 220,000 clones, 84% of them appearing once. The sequencing sample was made of peripheral blood. The clonotype originates from a young man with active or convalescent COVID-19. This chain joins TRBV28 and TRBJ1-1; 7 bases are a match to TRBD1. The CDR3 loop is CASKGPGQFNPEAFF. CDR3 sequence (DNA): TGTGCCAGCAAGGGCCCGGGACAGTTTAATCCTGAAGCTTTCTTT.